This T cell receptor (beta chain) was profiled in a study of human T cells and chemical hapten exposure (dated by TCRdb to the early 2020s). Looking at the study overall: For sensitization, 2% DPC in acetone was applied to a roughly 2 cm by roughly 2 cm area of upper inner arm skin. Patients additionally received weekly therapeutic DPC doses to the scalp throughout the approximately 22-week study period. Patch testing was performed on the upper back with Finn chambers containing 0.01% DPC, and the patch tests were scored after 6 days according to International Contact Dermatitis Research Group standards. The mostly female patient cohort included alopecia areata with under or over 50% scalp involvement, alopecia totalis and alopecia universalis. Libraries were pooled for sequencing, and variation in per-sample TCR yields was attributed mainly to small differences in library volumes within the pool. This study followed changes in the peripheral blood TCR repertoire in vivo during primary and secondary sensitization of alopecia patients to the hapten diphenylcyclopropenone (DPC). Blood samples were taken from patients before sensitization (week 0) and at 2, 6 and about 24 weeks after DPC sensitization. About 28 alopecia patients gave blood for TCR sequencing at one to four time points (pre-sensitization, 2, 6 and 24 weeks).

This clonotype was found a few times. The specificity of this receptor is unknown. One end of the junction fails to match germline, which may point to a read error. The time point label of this sample denotes: pre-sensitization, week 0. The treatment or condition tag for this specimen amounts to: therapeutic diphenylcyclopropenone sensitization with weekly scalp DPC. Blood at each patch-test visit was drawn before the patch test was applied. Eligible patients were aged 18 to 70, diagnosed with alopecia, deemed suitable for DPC therapy, and excluded if pregnant. Unfractionated whole blood was collected in Tempus Blood RNA tubes, and total RNA was extracted from that blood. What the work shows at the level of the full study, not this receptor alone: Because every patient had alopecia, a presumed autoimmune disease, the patients' immune response might differ from that of healthy individuals. Repeated subsampling changed both the strength of the expansion versus patch-test correlation and the threshold at which that correlation became significant. The number of TCRs above 1 in 1000 frequency did not change with DPC sensitization; there was no evidence of global repertoire structure alterations. Patch test score correlated positively with the number of PT1 expanded TCRs, reaching significance at thresholds 8, 16 and 32 but not at 4. Expanded TCRs formed significantly more large CDR3 similarity clusters than pre-sensitization or healthy control sets, consistent with antigen-driven responses.

The library was generated by RACE. TCRdb shows the sequencer as NextSeq 500. Library preparation attached unique molecular identifiers to individual cDNA molecules for quantitative, reproducible TCR counting. For every blood RNA sample, sequencing covered both the TCR alpha and TCR beta chains. In the source study's methods: A median of approximately 100,000 TCRs per sample was observed, with a range of roughly 20,000 to 750,000. The Decombinator software suite was used to annotate V, J and CDR3 in the TCR reads. Every sample was subsampled to the same number of TCRs (28,000) for the PS versus PT1 abundance plots. TCRs were defined as expanded if absent before sensitization and observed at least eight times at the 2-week time point. TCRdb's own reprocessing of the public reads used fastp at Q25 and MiXCR and kept productive beta chains. Each entry is one CDR3 protein sequence, shown with its most common DNA and genes. These V and J calls originate from TCRdb's pipeline instead of the authors' own analysis. Recorded for this sample are about 120,000 distinct CDR3 sequences; approximately 13% of them occurred a single time. The ten largest clones take up around 3% of the sample.

The receptor was derived from a woman between 18 and 29 years old with alopecia areata. Some clones in this sample may be carry-over from other donors' samples. Sequencing was performed on whole blood, taken in connection with sensitization to the hapten diphenylcyclopropenone (DPC).

Read as DNA, the sequence is TGTGTCAGCAGCGCGGACAGGGGGCGCAGGAATGAGCAGTTCTTC. Translated, it gives CVSSADRGRRNEQFF. This receptor chain uses TRBV5-4 and TRBJ2-1, with 11 bases in between that match TRBD1. For CDR1 and CDR2, the germline V gene (reference sequence) lists SGHNT and YYREEE. Reading from cysteine to phenylalanine, the CDR3 counts 15 amino acids. CDR3 DNA only is kept here, 45 bases in frame from base 1.